Presented here are 10 T cell receptor beta chains from one specimen sequenced in a study of blood T cell repertoires in COVID-19. The method was immunoSEQ multiplex PCR; TCRdb's version includes in-frame clones alone and lacks a portion of them. This table holds more than 50,000 clones, just over 90% found once. The sample comprised peripheral blood. The source of these receptors is a woman aged 40 to 49 with active COVID-19.

Only one count was recorded for this clone. V is TRBV18 and J is TRBJ2-1; D might be TRBD1 (6 bases). Germline loops: CDR1 KGHSH, CDR2 LQKENI. V dropped 6 bases and J dropped 5 bases, with 11 bases sitting between them. This CDR3 has 13 amino acids. As DNA, the CDR3 is TGTGCCAGCTCGAGGGACACTCACAATGAGCAGTTCTTC. Its protein is CASSRDTHNEQFF.

The V gene is TRBV6-4, the J gene TRBJ2-7, with TRBD1 matching over 9 bases. CDR3 size: 15 residues. Trimming removed 6 bases from V and 0 bases from J; junction bases left unmatched: 6. Germline V gene sequence: CDR1 MRHNA, CDR2 SNTAGT. CDR3 protein: CASSLEGQGSYEQYF. Here the CDR3 DNA reads TGTGCCAGCAGCCTCGAGGGACAGGGCTCCTACGAGCAGTACTTC.

The genes are TRBV11-3 and TRBJ1-2, with TRBD1 as a possible D gene (5 bases). With 5 bases removed from V and 4 bases from J, the gap between germline ends came to 14 bases. The CDR3 sequence is 14 residues long. CDR1 and CDR2 (germline): SGHNT, YENEEA. This chain's CDR3 is CASSHAGAPYGYTF. The CDR3 DNA reads TGTGCCAGCAGCCATGCTGGGGCCCCCTATGGCTACACCTTC. The entire variable domain, with the rest obtained from reference TRBV11-3 and TRBJ1-2, is as follows: EAGVVQSPRYKIIEKKQPVAFWCNPISGHNTLYWYLQNLGQGPELLIRYENEEAVDDSQLPKDRFSAERLKGVDSTLKIQPAELGDSAVYLCASSHAGAPYGYTFGSGTRLTVV.

This rearrangement joins TRBV11-3 to TRBJ2-1; D gene uncertain. The CDR3 totals 12 residues. Germline V lookup: CDR1 SGHNT, CDR2 YENEEA. V lost 3 bases and J lost 8, with 8 bases in between. The CDR3 spells CASSFGPHEQFF. CDR3 sequence (DNA): TGTGCCAGCAGCTTTGGCCCCCATGAGCAGTTCTTC.

The chain combines TRBV3-1 (or the pseudogene TRBV3-2) with TRBJ1-4; D not resolved. In germline, CDR1 is LGHDT, CDR2 YNNKEL (reference sequence). The germline V and J ends were trimmed by 1 base and 6 bases, with 9 bases remaining between them. The CDR3 runs to 14 residues. The DNA for the CDR3 is TGTGCCAGCAGCCAAGCGGGAATTGATGAAAAACTGTTTTTT. Amino acid sequence: CASSQAGIDEKLFF.

The chain uses TRBV6-5 and TRBJ1-6; TRBD1 matches at 8 bases. The germline V gene has CDR1 MNHEY and CDR2 SVGAGI. The CDR3 has 14 residues. J lost 7 bases, V lost 8 bases, and 7 bases had no gene match. The CDR3 region is CASGGQGENSPLHF. DNA of the CDR3: TGTGCCAGCGGAGGACAGGGTGAGAATTCACCCCTCCACTTT.

This chain connects TRBV15 to TRBJ2-1; 8 bases agree with TRBD2. CDR3 length equals 17 residues. Per germline, CDR1 LNHNV and CDR2 YYDKDF (reference sequence). The V segment lost 1 base and the J segment 9 bases; nucleotides outside the gene matches: 14. CDR3 DNA sequence: TGTGCCACCAGCAGAGCTCTAGCGGGTAGCGGCCTAGGTGAGCAGTTCTTC. As protein: CATSRALAGSGLGEQFF.

This chain connects TRBV5-1 to TRBJ2-6; D perhaps matches TRBD2 (6 bases). This CDR3 spans 17 amino acids. V was trimmed by 0 bases and J by 0 bases, leaving 10 bases between them. CDR1 is SGHRS and CDR2 is YFSETQ in the germline V gene. The CDR3, as DNA: TGCGCCAGCAGCTTGGGGCGGGGCAACTCTGGGGCCAACGTCCTGACTTTC. Protein product: CASSLGRGNSGANVLTF. Filled out from reference TRBV5-1 and TRBJ2-6, the complete variable domain reads KAGVTQTPRYLIKTRGQQVTLSCSPISGHRSVSWYQQTPGQGLQFLFEYFSETQRNKGNFPGRFSGRQFSNSRSEMNVSTLELGDSALYLCASSLGRGNSGANVLTFGAGSRLTVL.

The chain joins TRBV7-9 to TRBJ2-3, with 8 nucleotides matching TRBD2. The trim removed 3 bases at V and 5 bases at J, leaving 10 bases unmatched. Germline loops: CDR1 SEHNR, CDR2 FQNEAQ (reference sequence). This CDR3 region has 16 residues. CDR3 in DNA: TGTGCCAGCAGCTTCCTCTTGGCGGGGGGCGAAGATACGCAGTATTTT. This encodes CASSFLLAGGEDTQYF.

The chain has TRBV5-6 and TRBJ1-2, with D perhaps matching TRBD1 (6 bases). Germline CDR1 and CDR2: SGHDT and YYEEEE. The V end was cut by 2 bases, the J end by 2 bases, with 13 bases between. CDR3 length: 15 residues. CDR3 in DNA: TGTGCCAGCAGCTTCAGGGGACGCCTAAACTATGGCTACACCTTC. Translating gives CASSFRGRLNYGYTF.